The subject of this entry is one TCR beta chain. These data originate in a study of blood T cell repertoires in COVID-19. Produced via immunoSEQ multiplex PCR; TCRdb's table is partial and in-frame only. The sample yields roughly 180,000 clones, roughly 87% seen once. Between the trimmed V and J ends, which lost 0 bases and 4 bases, there was a span of 7 bases. Looked up from germline, CDR1 is SGHRS and CDR2 is YFSETQ. The CDR3 consists of 13 residues. Sequenced input: PBMCs or T cells enriched from blood (not recorded which). This TCR was recovered from a woman aged 30 to 39 who had recovered from COVID-19. The chain is built from TRBV5-1 and TRBJ1-2; the D is unclear. The CDR3: CASSLEHPYGYTF. CDR3 coding DNA: TGCGCCAGCAGCTTGGAACACCCCTATGGCTACACCTTC.